Listed here is a single T cell receptor beta chain. Its antigen is unknown. The donors were adults (healthy and HIV-negative) with no recent acute infections or vaccinations. Ten immunoSEQ deep assay plates were used to sequence unsorted PBMC DNA. Produced via immunoSEQ multiplex PCR; TCRdb's table is partial and in-frame only. The repertoire holds a few hundred thousand clones, approximately 80% seen once, with about 11% in the top ten. This entry belongs to a study of shared clonotypes between healthy human individuals. Whole-study results and caveats: Clonotype sharing among donors likely depends on sequencing depth. Only a few donors were included, so the genetic and exposure-history diversity represented was limited.

This CDR3 contains 13 residues. V dropped 4 bases and J dropped 3; count of bases not matched to a gene: 3. Germline V CDR1 and CDR2: SGHTA, FQGNSA. The sequenced sample consisted of PBMCs. V usage is TRBV7-2 and J usage is TRBJ2-7; 7 nucleotides match TRBD2. The sequence was obtained from a woman aged 40 to 55 in good health. Some clones in this sample may be carry-over from other donors' samples. The CDR3 here is CASSSQRGYEQYF. The CDR3, as DNA: TGTGCCAGCAGCTCCCAGCGGGGCTACGAGCAGTACTTC.